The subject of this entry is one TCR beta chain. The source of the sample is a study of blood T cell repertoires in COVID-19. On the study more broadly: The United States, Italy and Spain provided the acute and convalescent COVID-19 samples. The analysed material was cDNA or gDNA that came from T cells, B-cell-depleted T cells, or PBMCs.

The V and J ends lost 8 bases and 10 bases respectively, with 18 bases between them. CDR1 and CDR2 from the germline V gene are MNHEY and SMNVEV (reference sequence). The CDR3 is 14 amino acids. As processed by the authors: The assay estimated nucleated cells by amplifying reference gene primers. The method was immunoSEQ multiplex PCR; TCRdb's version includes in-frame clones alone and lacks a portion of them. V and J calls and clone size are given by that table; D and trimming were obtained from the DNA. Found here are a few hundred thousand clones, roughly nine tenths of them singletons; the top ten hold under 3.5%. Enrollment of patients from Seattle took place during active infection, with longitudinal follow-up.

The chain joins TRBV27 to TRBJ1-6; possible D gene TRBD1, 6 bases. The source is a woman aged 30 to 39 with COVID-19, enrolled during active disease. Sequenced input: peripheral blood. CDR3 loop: CASQYTGSKSPLHF. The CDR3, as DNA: TGTGCCAGCCAGTACACAGGGTCGAAATCACCCCTCCACTTT.